These T cell receptor beta chains were read from a single sample in a study of regulatory and conventional T cells in RAG deficiency. Only in-frame clones appear in the TCRdb table, and some are missing; sequencing was by immunoSEQ multiplex PCR. The sample holds 400 to 500 clones, about 49% seen once. What was sequenced was CD4+ Tregs sorted from blood. These receptors originate from a human donor with RAG deficiency presenting as severe combined immunodeficiency. Both conserved end residues are part of each CDR3. The order of the fields is D gene, V gene, clone size, J gene, CDR3 protein, CDR3 DNA. The D gene is left open where the match is weak. Clone size is given for some rows only: seen once, a few or many times, or a class if the clone is expanded.

>.|TRBV5-4|large|TRBJ1-6
CASSWPYNSPLHF
TGTGCCAGCAGCTGGCCTTATAATTCACCCCTCCACTTT
>.|TRBV5-1|few|TRBJ1-1
CASSLGYTEAFF
TGCGCCAGCAGCTTGGGTTACACTGAAGCTTTCTTT
>TRBD1|TRBV5-1|large|TRBJ1-4
CASSFTGDEKLFF
TGCGCCAGCAGCTTCACAGGGGATGAAAAACTGTTTTTT
>.|TRBV5-1|once|TRBJ2-7
CASAGQTYEQYF
TGCGCCAGCGCGGGACAAACCTACGAGCAGTACTTC
>.|TRBV30|.|TRBJ1-5
CAWSVQAYQPQHF
TGTGCCTGGAGTGTACAGGCATATCAGCCCCAGCATTTT
>.|TRBV19|large|TRBJ1-5
CASSNDGPEPQHF
TGTGCCAGTAGTAACGATGGGCCCGAGCCCCAGCATTTT
>.|TRBV5-1|once|TRBJ2-5
CASSLETQYF
TGCGCCAGCAGCTTGGAGACCCAGTACTTC
>.|TRBV7-3|few|TRBJ1-1
CASSLRGQNTEAFF
TGTGCCAGCAGCTTAAGGGGACAGAACACTGAAGCTTTCTTT
>TRBD2|TRBV4-2|once|TRBJ2-7
CASSFLAGAYEQYF
TGTGCCAGCAGCTTTCTAGCGGGCGCCTACGAGCAGTACTTC
>.|TRBV6-9|.|TRBJ1-2
CASSYHSSNYGYTF
TGTGCCAGCAGTTATCACAGCTCTAACTATGGCTACACCTTC
>.|TRBV7-8|.|TRBJ2-7
CASSLIRGHEQYF
TGTGCCAGCAGCTTAATCAGGGGACACGAGCAGTACTTC
>.|TRBV7-3|.|TRBJ1-4
CASSLTANEKLFF
TGTGCCAGCAGCTTAACAGCTAATGAAAAACTGTTTTTT